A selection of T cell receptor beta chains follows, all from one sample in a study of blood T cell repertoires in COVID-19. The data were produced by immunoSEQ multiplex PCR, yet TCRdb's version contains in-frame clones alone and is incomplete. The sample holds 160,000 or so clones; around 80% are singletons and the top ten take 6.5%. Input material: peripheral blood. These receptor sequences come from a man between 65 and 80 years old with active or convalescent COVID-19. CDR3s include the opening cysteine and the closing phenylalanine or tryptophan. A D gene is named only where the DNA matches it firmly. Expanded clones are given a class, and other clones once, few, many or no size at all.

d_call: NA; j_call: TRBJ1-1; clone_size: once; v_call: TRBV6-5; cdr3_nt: TGTGCCAGCAGACGGGGTGAGGGCGAAGCTTTCTTT; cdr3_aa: CASRRGEGEAFF
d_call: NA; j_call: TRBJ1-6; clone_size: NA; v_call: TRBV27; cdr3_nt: TGTGCCAGCAAGGGGGGGAATTCACCCCTCCACTTT; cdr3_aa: CASKGGNSPLHF
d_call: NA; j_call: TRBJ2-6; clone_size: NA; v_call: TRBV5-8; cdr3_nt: TGTGCCAGCAATTCCGGGGTCTCCTACTCTGGGGCCAACGTCCTGACTTTC; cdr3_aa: CASNSGVSYSGANVLTF
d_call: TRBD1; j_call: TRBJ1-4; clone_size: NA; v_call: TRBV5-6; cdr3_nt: TGTGCCAGCAGCACAGGGGGGTATGAAAAACTGTTTTTT; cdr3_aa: CASSTGGYEKLFF
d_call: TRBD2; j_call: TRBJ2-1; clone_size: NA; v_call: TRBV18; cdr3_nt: TGTGCCAGCTCACTAAGCGGGGGGTACAATGAGCAGTTCTTC; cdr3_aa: CASSLSGGYNEQFF
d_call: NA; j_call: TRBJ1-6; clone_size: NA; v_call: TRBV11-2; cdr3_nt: TGTGCCAGCAGCCCGAACCAGGGGTATAATTCACCCCTCCACTTT; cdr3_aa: CASSPNQGYNSPLHF
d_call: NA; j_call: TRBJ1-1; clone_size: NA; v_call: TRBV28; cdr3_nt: TGTGCCAGCAGTACGCCAGCAGGAGGGGCCGCTGAAGCTTTCTTT; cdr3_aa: CASSTPAGGAAEAFF
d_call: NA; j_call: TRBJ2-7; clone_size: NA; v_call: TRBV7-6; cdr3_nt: TGTGCCAGCAGCTTAATAGTGGGAGGGGGGGTCTACGAGCAGTACTTC; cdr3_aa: CASSLIVGGGVYEQYF
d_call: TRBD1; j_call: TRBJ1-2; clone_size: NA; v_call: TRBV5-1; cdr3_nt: TGCGCCAGCAGCTTGAGGGACAGCCATGGTGGATACACCTTC; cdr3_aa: CASSLRDSHGGYTF
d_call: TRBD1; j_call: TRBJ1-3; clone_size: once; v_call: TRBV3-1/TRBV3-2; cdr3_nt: TGTGCCAGCAGGGACAGGGACTCTGGAAACACCATATATTTT; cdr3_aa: CASRDRDSGNTIYF
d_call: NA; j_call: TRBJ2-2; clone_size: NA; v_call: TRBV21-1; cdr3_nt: TGTGCCAGCAGCACTCACTCCAGGGGGATTCTTAACACCGGGGAGCTGTTTTTT; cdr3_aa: CASSTHSRGILNTGELFF
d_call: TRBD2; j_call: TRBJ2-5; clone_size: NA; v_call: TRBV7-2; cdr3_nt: TGTGCCAGCAGCTTAGCGGGGACTAGCGGGGAGGGGGAGACCCAGTACTTC; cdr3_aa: CASSLAGTSGEGETQYF
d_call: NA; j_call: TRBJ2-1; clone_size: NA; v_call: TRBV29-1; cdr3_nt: TGCAGCGTCCCGGGGACAACGGGAAATGAGCAGTTCTTC; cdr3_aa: CSVPGTTGNEQFF
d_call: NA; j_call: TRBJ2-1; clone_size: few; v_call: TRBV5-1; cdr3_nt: TGCGCCAGCAACCCCGGTTCGTGGTACTCCTACAATGAGCAGTTCTTC; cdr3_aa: CASNPGSWYSYNEQFF
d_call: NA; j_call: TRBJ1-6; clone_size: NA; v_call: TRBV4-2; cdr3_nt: TGTGCCAGCAGCCAAGACATCTATAATTCACCCCTCCACTTT; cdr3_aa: CASSQDIYNSPLHF
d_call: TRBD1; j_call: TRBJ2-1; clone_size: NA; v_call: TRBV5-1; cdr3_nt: TGCGCCAGCAGCTTAAGACAGGGCCAGGTGGATGAGCAGTTCTTC; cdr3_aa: CASSLRQGQVDEQFF
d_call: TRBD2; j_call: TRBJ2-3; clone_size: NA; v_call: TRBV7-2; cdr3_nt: TGTGCCAGCAGCTTACCGGCCGGGGGGGCCAGGACAGATACGCAGTATTTT; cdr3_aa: CASSLPAGGARTDTQYF
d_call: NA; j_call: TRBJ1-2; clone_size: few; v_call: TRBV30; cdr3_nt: TGTGCCTGGAGCCCTGGCTTGGACTATGGCTACACCTTC; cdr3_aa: CAWSPGLDYGYTF
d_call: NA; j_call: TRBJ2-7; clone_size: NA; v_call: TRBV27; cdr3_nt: TGTGCCAGCAGCCGATCCGACAGGCCTTCCTACGAGCAGTACTTC; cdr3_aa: CASSRSDRPSYEQYF
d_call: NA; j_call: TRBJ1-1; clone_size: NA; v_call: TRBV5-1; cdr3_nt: TGCGCCAGCAGCTTGGGGTCGGGAGGCACTGAAGCTTTCTTT; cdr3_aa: CASSLGSGGTEAFF
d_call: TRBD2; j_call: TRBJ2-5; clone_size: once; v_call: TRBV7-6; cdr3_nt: TGTGCCAGCAGCCCAACCTGGGGGGGGTGGGAGACCCAGTACTTC; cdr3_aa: CASSPTWGGWETQYF
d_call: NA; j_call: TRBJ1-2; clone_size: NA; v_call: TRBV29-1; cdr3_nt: TGCAGCGTTGATACTGGGTTCGGGTATTATGGCTACACCTTC; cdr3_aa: CSVDTGFGYYGYTF
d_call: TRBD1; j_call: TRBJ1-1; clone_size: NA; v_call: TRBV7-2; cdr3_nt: TGTGCCAGCAGCCCCGGACAGGGGCCGACTTTCTTT; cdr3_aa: CASSPGQGPTFF
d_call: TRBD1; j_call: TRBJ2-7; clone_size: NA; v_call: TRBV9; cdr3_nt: TGTGCCAGCAGCGCCAACCAAGGTAGGACAGGGCAATACGAGCAGTACTTC; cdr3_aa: CASSANQGRTGQYEQYF
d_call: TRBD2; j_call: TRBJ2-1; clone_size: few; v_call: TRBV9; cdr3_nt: TGTGCCAGCAGCGTAGTTAGCGGGGGGGCCGGGTCCTACAATGAGCAGTTCTTC; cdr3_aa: CASSVVSGGAGSYNEQFF
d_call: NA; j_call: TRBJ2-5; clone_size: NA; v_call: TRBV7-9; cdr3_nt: TGTGCCAGCAGCTTAGTACAGGACGGGGAGACCCAGTACTTC; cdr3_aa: CASSLVQDGETQYF
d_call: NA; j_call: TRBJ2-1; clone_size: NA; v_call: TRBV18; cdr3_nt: TGTGCCAGCTCACTAGACGCGGCGGGATCATATGAGCAGTTCTTC; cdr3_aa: CASSLDAAGSYEQFF